The clone carrying this TCR beta chain was seen a few times. Its antigen is unknown. The PCR used 60 Vbeta and 13 Jbeta primers. The table came from immunoSEQ multiplex PCR; TCRdb's copy has only in-frame clones and leaves some out. The repertoire holds roughly 100,000 clones, with 60% to 85% as singletons. This record belongs to a study of cytomegalovirus exposure and HLA in healthy donors. Study-level findings and limits: The study carried out a later analysis of TCR beta sequences. It associated 15,000 to 20,000 of them with specific HLA alleles at a false discovery rate of 0.05.

The specimen was PBMCs. The sequence derives from a woman in her 40s in good health and CMV-seronegative.

As DNA, the CDR3 is TGTGCCAGCAGCTCGAGGTCCCAGAGGAGCCACTACGAGCAGTACTTC. Translation gives CASSSRSQRSHYEQYF. The rearrangement links TRBV7-9 to TRBJ2-7, with D unresolved. The CDR3 extends over 16 amino acids. CDR1 is SEHNR and CDR2 is FQNEAQ in the germline V gene (reference sequence). The ends were cut back, 4 bases at V and 3 bases at J, with 19 bases in the middle.